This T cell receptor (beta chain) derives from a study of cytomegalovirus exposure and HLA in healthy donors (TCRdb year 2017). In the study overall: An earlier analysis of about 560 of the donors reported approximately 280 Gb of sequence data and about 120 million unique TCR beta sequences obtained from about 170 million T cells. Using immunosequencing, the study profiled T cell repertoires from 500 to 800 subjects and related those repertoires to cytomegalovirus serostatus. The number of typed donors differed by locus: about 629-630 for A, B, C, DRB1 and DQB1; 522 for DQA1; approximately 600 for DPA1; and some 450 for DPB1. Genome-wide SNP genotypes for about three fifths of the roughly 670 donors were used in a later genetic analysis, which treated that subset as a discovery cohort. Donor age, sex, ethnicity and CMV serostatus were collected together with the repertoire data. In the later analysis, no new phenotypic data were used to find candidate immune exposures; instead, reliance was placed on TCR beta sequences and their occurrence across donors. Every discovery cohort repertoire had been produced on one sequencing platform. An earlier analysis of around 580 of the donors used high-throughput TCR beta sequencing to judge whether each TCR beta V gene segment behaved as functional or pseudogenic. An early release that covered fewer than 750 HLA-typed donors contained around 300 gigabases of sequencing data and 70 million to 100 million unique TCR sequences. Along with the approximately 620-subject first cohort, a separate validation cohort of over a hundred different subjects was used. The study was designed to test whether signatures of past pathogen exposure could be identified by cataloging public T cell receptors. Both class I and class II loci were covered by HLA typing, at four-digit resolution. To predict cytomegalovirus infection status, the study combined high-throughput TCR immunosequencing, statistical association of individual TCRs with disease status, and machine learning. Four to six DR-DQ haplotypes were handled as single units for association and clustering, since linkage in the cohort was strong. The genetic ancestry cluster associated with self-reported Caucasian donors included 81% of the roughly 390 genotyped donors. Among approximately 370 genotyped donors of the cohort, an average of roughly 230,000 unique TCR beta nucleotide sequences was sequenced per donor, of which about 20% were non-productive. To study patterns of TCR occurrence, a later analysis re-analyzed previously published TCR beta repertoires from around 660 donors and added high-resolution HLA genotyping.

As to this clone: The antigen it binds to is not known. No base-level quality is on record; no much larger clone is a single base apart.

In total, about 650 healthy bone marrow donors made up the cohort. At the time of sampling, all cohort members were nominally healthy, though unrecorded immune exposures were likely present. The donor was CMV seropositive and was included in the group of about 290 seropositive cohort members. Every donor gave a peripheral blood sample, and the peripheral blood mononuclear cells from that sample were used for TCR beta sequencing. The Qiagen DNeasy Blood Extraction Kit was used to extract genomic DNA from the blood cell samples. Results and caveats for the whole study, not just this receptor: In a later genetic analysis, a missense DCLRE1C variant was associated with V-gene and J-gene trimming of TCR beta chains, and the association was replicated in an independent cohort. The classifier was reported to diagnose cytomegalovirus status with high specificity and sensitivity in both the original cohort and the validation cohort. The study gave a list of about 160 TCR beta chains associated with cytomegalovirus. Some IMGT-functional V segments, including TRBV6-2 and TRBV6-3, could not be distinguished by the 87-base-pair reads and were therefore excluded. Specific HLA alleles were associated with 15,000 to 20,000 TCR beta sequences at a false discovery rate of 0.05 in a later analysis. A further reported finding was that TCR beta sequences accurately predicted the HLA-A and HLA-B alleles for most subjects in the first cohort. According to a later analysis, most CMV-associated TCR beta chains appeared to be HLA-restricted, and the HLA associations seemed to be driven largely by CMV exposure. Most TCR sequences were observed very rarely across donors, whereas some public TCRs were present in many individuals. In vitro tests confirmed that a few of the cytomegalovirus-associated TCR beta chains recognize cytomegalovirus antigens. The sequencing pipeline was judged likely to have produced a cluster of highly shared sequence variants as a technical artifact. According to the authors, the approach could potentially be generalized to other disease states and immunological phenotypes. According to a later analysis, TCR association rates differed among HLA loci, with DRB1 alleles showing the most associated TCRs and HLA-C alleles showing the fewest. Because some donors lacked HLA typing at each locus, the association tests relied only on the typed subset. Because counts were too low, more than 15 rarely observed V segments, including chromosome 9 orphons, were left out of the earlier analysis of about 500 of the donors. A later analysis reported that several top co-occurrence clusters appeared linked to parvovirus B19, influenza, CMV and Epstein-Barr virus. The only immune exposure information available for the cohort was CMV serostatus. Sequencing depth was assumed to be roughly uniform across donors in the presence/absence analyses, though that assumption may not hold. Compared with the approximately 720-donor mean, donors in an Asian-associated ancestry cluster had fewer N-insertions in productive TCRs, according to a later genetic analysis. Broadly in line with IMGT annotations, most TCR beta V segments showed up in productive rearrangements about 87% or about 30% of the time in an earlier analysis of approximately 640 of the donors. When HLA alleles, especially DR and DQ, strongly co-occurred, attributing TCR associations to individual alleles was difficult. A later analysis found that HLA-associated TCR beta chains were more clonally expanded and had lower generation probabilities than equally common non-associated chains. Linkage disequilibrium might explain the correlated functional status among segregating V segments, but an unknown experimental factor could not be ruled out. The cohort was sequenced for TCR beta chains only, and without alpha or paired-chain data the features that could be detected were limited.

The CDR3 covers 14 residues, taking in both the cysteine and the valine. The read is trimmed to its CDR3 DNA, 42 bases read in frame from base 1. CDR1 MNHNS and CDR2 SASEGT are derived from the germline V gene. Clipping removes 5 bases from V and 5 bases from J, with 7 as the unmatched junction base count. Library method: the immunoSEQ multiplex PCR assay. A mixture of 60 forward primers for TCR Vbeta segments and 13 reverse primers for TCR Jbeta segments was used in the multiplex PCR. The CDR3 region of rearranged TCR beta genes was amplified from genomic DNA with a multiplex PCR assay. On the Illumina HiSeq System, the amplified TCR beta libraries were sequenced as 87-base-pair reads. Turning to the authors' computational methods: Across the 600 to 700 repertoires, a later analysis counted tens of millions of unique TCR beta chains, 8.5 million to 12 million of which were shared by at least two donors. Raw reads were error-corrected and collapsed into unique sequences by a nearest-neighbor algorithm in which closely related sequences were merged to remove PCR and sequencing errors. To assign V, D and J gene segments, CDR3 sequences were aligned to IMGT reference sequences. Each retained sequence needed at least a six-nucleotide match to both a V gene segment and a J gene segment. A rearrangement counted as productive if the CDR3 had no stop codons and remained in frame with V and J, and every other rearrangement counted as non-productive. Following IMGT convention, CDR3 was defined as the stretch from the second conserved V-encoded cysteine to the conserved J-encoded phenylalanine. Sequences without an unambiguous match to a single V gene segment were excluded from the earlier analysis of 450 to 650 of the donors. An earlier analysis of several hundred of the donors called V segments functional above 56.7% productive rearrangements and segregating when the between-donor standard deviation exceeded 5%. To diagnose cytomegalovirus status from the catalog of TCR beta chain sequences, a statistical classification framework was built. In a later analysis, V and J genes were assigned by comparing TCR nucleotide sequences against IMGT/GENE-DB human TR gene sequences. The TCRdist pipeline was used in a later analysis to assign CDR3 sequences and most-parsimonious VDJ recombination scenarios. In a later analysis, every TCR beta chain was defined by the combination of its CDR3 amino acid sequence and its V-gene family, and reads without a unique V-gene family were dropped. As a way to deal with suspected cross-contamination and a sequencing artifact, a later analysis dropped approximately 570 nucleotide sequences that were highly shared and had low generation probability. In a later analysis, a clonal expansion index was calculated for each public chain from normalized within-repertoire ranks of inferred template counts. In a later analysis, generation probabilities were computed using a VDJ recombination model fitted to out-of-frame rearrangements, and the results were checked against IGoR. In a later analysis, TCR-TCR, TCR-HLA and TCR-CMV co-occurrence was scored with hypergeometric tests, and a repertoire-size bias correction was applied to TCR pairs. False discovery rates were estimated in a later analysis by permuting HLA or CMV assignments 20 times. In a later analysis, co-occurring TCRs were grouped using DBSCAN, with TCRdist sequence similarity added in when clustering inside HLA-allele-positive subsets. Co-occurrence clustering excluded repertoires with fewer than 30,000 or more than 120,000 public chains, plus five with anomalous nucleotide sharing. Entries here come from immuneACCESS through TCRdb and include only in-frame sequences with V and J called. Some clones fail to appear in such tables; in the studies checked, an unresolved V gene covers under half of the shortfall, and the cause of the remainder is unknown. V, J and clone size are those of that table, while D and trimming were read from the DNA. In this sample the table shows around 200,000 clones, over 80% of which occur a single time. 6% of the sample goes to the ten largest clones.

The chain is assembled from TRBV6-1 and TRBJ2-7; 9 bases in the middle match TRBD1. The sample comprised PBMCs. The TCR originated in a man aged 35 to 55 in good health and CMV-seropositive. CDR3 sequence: CASSSWTGANEQYV. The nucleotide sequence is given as TGTGCCAGCAGTTCCTGGACAGGGGCCAACGAGCAGTACGTC.